This TCR beta chain came from a study of blood T cell repertoires in COVID-19. This clone was picked up one time. Germline CDR1 LNHDA, CDR2 SQIVND (reference sequence). The CDR3 runs to 15 residues. Unmatched junction bases numbered 4, after V lost 4 bases and J lost 2 bases. TCRdb's table, derived via immunoSEQ multiplex PCR, lists solely in-frame clones and lacks some. The repertoire includes about 210,000 clones, just over 85% of them detected once, and less than 5% sits in the top ten. The rearrangement joins TRBV19 to TRBJ2-5; TRBD1 matches 10 bases. The sequenced material came from PBMCs or T cells enriched from blood (not recorded which). The clonotype comes from a woman in her forties with acute COVID-19. Here the CDR3 reads CASSRAGQGQETQYF. DNA for the CDR3: TGTGCCAGTAGTAGGGCGGGACAGGGGCAAGAGACCCAGTACTTC.